Reported below is one T cell receptor (beta chain). V was pared by 5 bases and J by 1 base, with 1 base of the junction left unmatched. Germline loops: CDR1 SGHTA, CDR2 FQGNSA. The CDR3 spans 13 residues. TCRdb's copy holds only in-frame clones and misses some; the assay was immunoSEQ multiplex PCR. The sample records under 600,000 clones, almost 80% being singletons. This sample is drawn from a study of shared clonotypes between healthy human individuals. This rearrangement joins TRBV7-2 to TRBJ2-5, with 7 bases identical to TRBD2. The TCR was taken from a woman in her thirties or forties in good health. Some clones in this sample may be carry-over from other donors' samples. The sequenced material came from PBMCs. DNA of the CDR3: TGTGCCAGCAGCCCTAGCGGCCAAGAGACCCAGTACTTC. Translated: CASSPSGQETQYF.